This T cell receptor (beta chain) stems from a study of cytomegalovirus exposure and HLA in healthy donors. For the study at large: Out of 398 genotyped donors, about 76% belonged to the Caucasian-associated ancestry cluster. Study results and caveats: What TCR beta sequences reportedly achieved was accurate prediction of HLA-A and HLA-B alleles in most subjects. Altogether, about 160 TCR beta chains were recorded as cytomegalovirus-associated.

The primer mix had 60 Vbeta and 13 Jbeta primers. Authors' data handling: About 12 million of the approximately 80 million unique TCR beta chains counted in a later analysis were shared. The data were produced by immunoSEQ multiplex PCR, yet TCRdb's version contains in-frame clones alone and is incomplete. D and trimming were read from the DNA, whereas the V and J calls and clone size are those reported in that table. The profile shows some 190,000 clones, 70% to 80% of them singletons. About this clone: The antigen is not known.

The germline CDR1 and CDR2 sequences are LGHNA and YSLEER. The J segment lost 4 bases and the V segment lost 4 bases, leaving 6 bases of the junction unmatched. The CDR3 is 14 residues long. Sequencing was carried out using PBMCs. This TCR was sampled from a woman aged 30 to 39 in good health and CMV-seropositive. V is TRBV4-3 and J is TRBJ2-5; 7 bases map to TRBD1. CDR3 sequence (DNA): TGCGCCAGCAGCCCGACAGGGACGGGAGAGACCCAGTACTTC. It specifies CASSPTGTGETQYF.